These T cell receptor beta chains were read from a single sample in a study of PD-L1 blockade in urothelial cancer. This table comes from immunoSEQ multiplex PCR, and its TCRdb copy is limited to in-frame clones, with some not included. The sample shows about 95,000 clones, around nine tenths of them seen only once. Here the sequenced sample was PBMCs, taken around atezolizumab (anti-PD-L1) treatment. Source of these receptors: a man between 60 and 75 years old with urothelial cancer. CDR3s include the opening cysteine and the closing phenylalanine or tryptophan. A D gene is named only where the DNA matches it firmly. Expanded clones are given a class, and other clones once, few, many or no size at all.

d_call,v_call,clone_size,j_call,cdr3_nt,cdr3_aa
TRBD1,TRBV9,-,TRBJ2-3,TGTGCCAGCAGCGTAGAGGGGACAGGGGTGGTGAATACGCAGTATTTT,CASSVEGTGVVNTQYF
-,TRBV29-1,few,TRBJ2-1,TGCAGCGTTGAGGACAACAGGGACAATGAGCAGTTCTTC,CSVEDNRDNEQFF
TRBD1,TRBV10-3,-,TRBJ1-2,TGTGCCATCAGTGAGTCGCCCCGGGACAGGGGCGATGGCTACACCTTC,CAISESPRDRGDGYTF
TRBD1,TRBV15,-,TRBJ2-7,TGTGCCACCAGCAGCAGTGTAGGGACAGGAAGATACGAGCAGTACTTC,CATSSSVGTGRYEQYF
-,TRBV18,-,TRBJ1-4,TGTGCCAGCTCACCCCTGAGAGGAGAAAAACTGTTTTTT,CASSPLRGEKLFF
TRBD1,TRBV18,-,TRBJ2-3,TGTGCCAGCTCACGGTCTCAGGGGGCGAGCACAGATACGCAGTATTTT,CASSRSQGASTDTQYF
TRBD2,TRBV30,-,TRBJ2-3,TGTGCCTGGACTAGCGGGAGAGGTACGCAGTATTTT,CAWTSGRGTQYF
-,TRBV19,-,TRBJ2-7,TGTGCCAGTAGTTGGGGCAGCCATGAGCAGTACTTC,CASSWGSHEQYF
TRBD1,TRBV7-3,-,TRBJ1-1,TGTGCCAGCACGGGACAGTTCACTGAAGCTTTCTTT,CASTGQFTEAFF
-,TRBV7-4,-,TRBJ2-2,TGTGCCAGCAGCCGAAAAGTAGCGAACACCGGGGAGCTGTTTTTT,CASSRKVANTGELFF
TRBD1,TRBV5-1,-,TRBJ1-1,TGCGCCAGCTCCCAAGGACAGGGGTCTGAAGCTTTCTTT,CASSQGQGSEAFF
-,TRBV5-1,-,TRBJ1-1,TGCGCCAGCAGCTTGGACGCCAGTATTGAAGCTTTCTTT,CASSLDASIEAFF
TRBD1,TRBV10-3,once,TRBJ2-2,TGTGCCATCAGAGACAGGGAAAACACCGGGGAGCTGTTTTTT,CAIRDRENTGELFF
-,TRBV12-5,-,TRBJ1-4,TGTGCTAGTGGTCCGGGCGTTGGTGGGGGGGGAATGGAAAAACTGTTTTTT,CASGPGVGGGGMEKLFF
-,TRBV28,-,TRBJ1-1,TGTGCCAGCTACCTCACAGGGCGGGAGGCTTTCTTT,CASYLTGREAFF
-,TRBV5-4,-,TRBJ2-1,TGTGCCAGCACGAAAGGGGGCGGGAGGAATGCCTACAATGAGCAGTTCTTC,CASTKGGGRNAYNEQFF
-,TRBV4-2,-,TRBJ2-1,TGTGCCAGCAGCCAAGTGGGAGCTAGTAGCGATGAGCAGTTCTTC,CASSQVGASSDEQFF
-,TRBV7-9,few,TRBJ2-7,TGTGCCAGCAGCACGAGGGACTTCCCGGGGATCTACGAGCAGTACTTC,CASSTRDFPGIYEQYF
-,TRBV28,once,TRBJ2-3,TGTGCCAGCAGTTTACAGGGTACAGATACGCAGTATTTT,CASSLQGTDTQYF
TRBD2,TRBV7-3,-,TRBJ2-3,TGTGCCAGCAGCCAGGGACTAGCGGGGAGCACAGATACGCAGTATTTT,CASSQGLAGSTDTQYF
-,TRBV11-2,-,TRBJ1-4,TGTGCCAGCAGCGTCAGGGTGGAAGGTGAAAAACTGTTTTTT,CASSVRVEGEKLFF
TRBD1,TRBV5-4,-,TRBJ1-2,TGTGCCAGCAGCTTGTTGGGACAGGGGGCTGGTGGCTACACCTTC,CASSLLGQGAGGYTF
TRBD1,TRBV28,once,TRBJ1-3,TGTGCCAGCAGTTTGGACAGGGGCTCTGGAAACACCATATATTTT,CASSLDRGSGNTIYF
TRBD1,TRBV5-1,-,TRBJ2-2,TGCGCCAGCAGCTTACGGACAGGGGGTCCCGGGGAGCTGTTTTTT,CASSLRTGGPGELFF
TRBD2,TRBV6-5,-,TRBJ2-1,TGTGCCAGCAGTCAGACTAGCGGGAGGATTGAGCAGTTCTTC,CASSQTSGRIEQFF
TRBD1,TRBV15,-,TRBJ2-5,TGTGCCACCAGCTTCGGGACAGGGCCCATTGAGACCCAGTACTTC,CATSFGTGPIETQYF
TRBD1,TRBV7-9,-,TRBJ1-5,TGTGCCAGCAGTTTAGACAGGGGGGTTCAGCCCCAGCATTTT,CASSLDRGVQPQHF
-,TRBV5-6,-,TRBJ2-7,TGTGCCAGCAGCTTGTATTCCAGGGACGAGCAGTACTTC,CASSLYSRDEQYF
-,TRBV5-1,-,TRBJ2-3,TGCGCCAGCAGCCCGTCGGTCGGAGATACGCAGTATTTT,CASSPSVGDTQYF
-,TRBV9,-,TRBJ2-2,TGTGCCAGCAGCGTAGACCAAGGGGTCCTCACCGGGGAGCTGTTTTTT,CASSVDQGVLTGELFF
TRBD1,TRBV6-6,few,TRBJ1-2,TGTGCCAGCAGTTCGACAGGGGTTAACTATGGCTACACCTTC,CASSSTGVNYGYTF
-,TRBV5-5,-,TRBJ2-7,TGTGCCAGCAGCTTGGGTCCAGGCTACGAGCAGTACTTC,CASSLGPGYEQYF
TRBD2,TRBV29-1,-,TRBJ2-3,TGCAGCGTACGGCCTTTCGGGGGGACAGATACGCAGTATTTT,CSVRPFGGTDTQYF
-,TRBV4-2,-,TRBJ2-7,TGTGCCAGCAGCCAGCAACTAGGTCCCTACGAGCAGTACTTC,CASSQQLGPYEQYF
TRBD2,TRBV4-3,-,TRBJ2-3,TGCGCCAGCAGCCAAGAGCTAGCGGGGGACACAGATACGCAGTATTTT,CASSQELAGDTDTQYF
-,TRBV7-2,-,TRBJ2-3,TGTGCCAGCAGCTTAGTTAGTGGCAGGGGCACAGATACGCAGTATTTT,CASSLVSGRGTDTQYF
TRBD1,TRBV5-1,-,TRBJ1-1,TGCGCCAGCAGCCAGGGACAGGGAGTTTCCATGAACACTGAAGCTTTCTTT,CASSQGQGVSMNTEAFF
TRBD2,TRBV5-1,-,TRBJ2-2,TGCGCCAGCAGGGTTGAGGGACTAGCGGGAGGAGAGCTGTTTTTT,CASRVEGLAGGELFF
TRBD2,TRBV7-2,-,TRBJ2-7,TGTGCCAGCAGCTATATGACTAGCGGAATTTACGAGCAGTACTTC,CASSYMTSGIYEQYF
TRBD1,TRBV5-1,-,TRBJ1-1,TGCGCCACCCGGACAGGGGAGAACACTGAAGCTTTCTTT,CATRTGENTEAFF
TRBD2,TRBV10-3,-,TRBJ2-7,TGTGCCATCAGTGGTGGGGAGGGCTCCTACGAGCAGTACTTC,CAISGGEGSYEQYF
-,TRBV6-6,few,TRBJ1-1,TGTGCCAGCAGAGAGCCCGGCGGGAACACTGAAGCTTTCTTT,CASREPGGNTEAFF